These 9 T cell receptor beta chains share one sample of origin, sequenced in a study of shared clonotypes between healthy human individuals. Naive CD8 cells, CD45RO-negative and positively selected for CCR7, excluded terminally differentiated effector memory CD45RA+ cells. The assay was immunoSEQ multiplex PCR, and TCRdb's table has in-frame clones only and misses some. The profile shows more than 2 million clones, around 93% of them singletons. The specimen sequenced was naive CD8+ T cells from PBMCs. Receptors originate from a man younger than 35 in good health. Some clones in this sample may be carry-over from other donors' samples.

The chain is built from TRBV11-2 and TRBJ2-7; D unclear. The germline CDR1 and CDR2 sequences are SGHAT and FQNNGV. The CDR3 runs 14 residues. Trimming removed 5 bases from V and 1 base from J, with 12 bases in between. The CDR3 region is CASSPPRRSYEQYF. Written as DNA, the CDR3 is TGTGCCAGCAGCCCCCCCCGTAGGTCCTACGAGCAGTACTTC.

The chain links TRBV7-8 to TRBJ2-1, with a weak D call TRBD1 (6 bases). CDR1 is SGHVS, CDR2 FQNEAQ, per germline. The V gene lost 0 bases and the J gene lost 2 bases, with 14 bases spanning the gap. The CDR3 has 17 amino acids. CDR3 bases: TGTGCCAGCAGCTTAGCCCCTCCGGGACAAGCCTACAATGAGCAGTTCTTC. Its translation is CASSLAPPGQAYNEQFF.

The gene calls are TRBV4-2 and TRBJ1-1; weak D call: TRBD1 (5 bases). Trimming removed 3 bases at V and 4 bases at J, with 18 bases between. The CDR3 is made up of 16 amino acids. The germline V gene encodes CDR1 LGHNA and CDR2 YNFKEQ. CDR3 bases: TGTGCCAGCAGCCACCGGGGGGACCAAAGGGGCACTGAAGCTTTCTTT. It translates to CASSHRGDQRGTEAFF.

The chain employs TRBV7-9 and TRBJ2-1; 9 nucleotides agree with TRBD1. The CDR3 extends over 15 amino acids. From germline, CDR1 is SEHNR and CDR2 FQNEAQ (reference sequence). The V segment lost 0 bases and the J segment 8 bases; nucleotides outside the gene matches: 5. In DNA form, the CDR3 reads TGTGCCAGCAGCTTAGCAGGACAGGGGTTATATGAGCAGTTCTTC. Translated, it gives CASSLAGQGLYEQFF.

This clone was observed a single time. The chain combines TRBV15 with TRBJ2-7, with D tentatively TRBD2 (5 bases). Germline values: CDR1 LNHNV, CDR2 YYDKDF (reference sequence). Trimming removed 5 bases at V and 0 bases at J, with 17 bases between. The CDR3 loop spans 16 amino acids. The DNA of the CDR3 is TGTGCCACCAGCCTCGCTCGGGGATTCGGCTCCTACGAGCAGTACTTC. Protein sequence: CATSLARGFGSYEQYF.

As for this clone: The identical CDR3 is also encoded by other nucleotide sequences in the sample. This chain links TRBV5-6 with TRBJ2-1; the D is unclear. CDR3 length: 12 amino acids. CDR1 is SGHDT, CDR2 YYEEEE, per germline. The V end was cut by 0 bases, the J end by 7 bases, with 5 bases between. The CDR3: CASSLVVNEQFF. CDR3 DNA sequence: TGTGCCAGCAGCTTGGTGGTTAATGAGCAGTTCTTC.

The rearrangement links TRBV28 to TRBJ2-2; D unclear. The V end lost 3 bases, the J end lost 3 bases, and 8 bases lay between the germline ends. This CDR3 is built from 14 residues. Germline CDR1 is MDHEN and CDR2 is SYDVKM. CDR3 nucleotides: TGTGCCAGCAGTTTCATGGTAGACACCGGGGAGCTGTTTTTT. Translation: CASSFMVDTGELFF.

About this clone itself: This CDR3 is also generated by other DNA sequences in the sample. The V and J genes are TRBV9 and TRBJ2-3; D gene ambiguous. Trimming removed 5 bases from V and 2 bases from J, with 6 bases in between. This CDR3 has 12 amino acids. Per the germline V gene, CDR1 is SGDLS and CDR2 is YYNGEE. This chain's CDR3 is CASSLNTDTQYF. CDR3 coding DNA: TGTGCCAGCAGTCTTAACACAGATACGCAGTATTTT.

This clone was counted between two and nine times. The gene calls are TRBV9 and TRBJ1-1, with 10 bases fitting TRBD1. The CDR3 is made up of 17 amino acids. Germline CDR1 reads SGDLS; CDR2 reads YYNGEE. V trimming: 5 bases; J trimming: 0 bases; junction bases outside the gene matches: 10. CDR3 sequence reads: CASSSTGQGPMNTEAFF. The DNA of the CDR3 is TGTGCCAGCAGTAGTACGGGACAGGGGCCCATGAACACTGAAGCTTTCTTT. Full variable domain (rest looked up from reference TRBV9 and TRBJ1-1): DSGVTQTPKHLITATGQRVTLRCSPRSGDLSVYWYQQSLDQGLQFLIQYYNGEERAKGNILERFSAQQFPDLHSELNLSSLELGDSALYFCASSSTGQGPMNTEAFFGQGTRLTVV.